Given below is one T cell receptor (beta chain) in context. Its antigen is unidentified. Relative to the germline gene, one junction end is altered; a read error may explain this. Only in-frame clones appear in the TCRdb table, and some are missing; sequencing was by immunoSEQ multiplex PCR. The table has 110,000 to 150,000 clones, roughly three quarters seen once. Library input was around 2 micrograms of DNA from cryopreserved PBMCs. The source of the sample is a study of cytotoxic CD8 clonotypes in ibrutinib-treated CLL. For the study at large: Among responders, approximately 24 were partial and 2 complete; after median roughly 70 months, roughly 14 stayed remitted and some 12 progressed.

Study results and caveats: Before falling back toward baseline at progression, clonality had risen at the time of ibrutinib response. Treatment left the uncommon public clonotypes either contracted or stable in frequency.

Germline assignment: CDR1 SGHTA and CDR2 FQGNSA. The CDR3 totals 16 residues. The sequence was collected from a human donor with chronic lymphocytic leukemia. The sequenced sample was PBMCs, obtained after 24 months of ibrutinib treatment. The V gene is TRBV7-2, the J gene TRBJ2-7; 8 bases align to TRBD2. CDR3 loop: CASSLVAASGGPSPGF. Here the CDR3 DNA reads TGTGCCAGCAGCTTAGTCGCCGCGAGCGGGGGCCCCTCACCGGGCTTC.